One and the same sample provided the 3 T cell receptor beta chains below, sequenced in a study of cytotoxic CD8 clonotypes in ibrutinib-treated CLL. The repertoire was sequenced with immunoSEQ multiplex PCR; TCRdb's copy has only in-frame clones and lacks some. The table shows some 120,000 clones, with 84% occurring only once. The sequencing used PBMCs, collected after 24 months of ibrutinib treatment. All receptors come from a human donor with chronic lymphocytic leukemia.

This chain connects TRBV7-8 to TRBJ1-1; no firm D call. There are 14 residues in the CDR3. The germline CDR1 and CDR2 sequences are SGHVS and FQNEAQ. Trimming removed 1 base at V and 4 bases at J, with 10 bases between. This CDR3 reads CASSLVRGSTEAFF. The CDR3 region has the DNA TGTGCCAGCAGCTTAGTTCGGGGTAGCACTGAAGCTTTCTTT.

V usage is TRBV18 and J usage is TRBJ1-6; 8 bases map to TRBD1. The V gene end was trimmed by 2 bases and the J gene end by 10 bases; junction bases not matched to a gene: 10. CDR1 is KGHSH and CDR2 is LQKENI in the germline V gene. This CDR3 contains 16 residues. CDR3 in amino acids: CASSPGRTGSFSPLHF. The CDR3 DNA reads TGTGCCAGCTCACCAGGACGGACAGGGAGTTTCTCACCCCTCCACTTT.

V usage is TRBV30 and J usage is TRBJ1-3; D may be TRBD1 (6 bases). Germline assignment: CDR1 GTSNPN and CDR2 SVGIG (reference sequence). This CDR3 has 15 amino acids. V dropped 2 bases and J dropped 0 bases, with 11 bases sitting between them. The CDR3 here is CAWSRGQFSGNTIYF. The CDR3, as DNA: TGTGCCTGGAGTCGAGGACAGTTCTCTGGAAACACCATATATTTT.